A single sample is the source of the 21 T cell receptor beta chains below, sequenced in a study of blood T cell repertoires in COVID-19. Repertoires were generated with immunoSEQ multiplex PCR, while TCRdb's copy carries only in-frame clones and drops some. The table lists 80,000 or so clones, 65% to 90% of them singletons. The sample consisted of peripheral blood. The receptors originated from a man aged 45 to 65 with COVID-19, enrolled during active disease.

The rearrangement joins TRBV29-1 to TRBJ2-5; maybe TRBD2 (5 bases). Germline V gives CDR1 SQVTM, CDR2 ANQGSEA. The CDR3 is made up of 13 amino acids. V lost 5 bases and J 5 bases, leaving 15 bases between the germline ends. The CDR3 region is CSVSNGGPETQYF. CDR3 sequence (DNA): TGCAGCGTTTCGAACGGAGGACCTGAGACCCAGTACTTC.

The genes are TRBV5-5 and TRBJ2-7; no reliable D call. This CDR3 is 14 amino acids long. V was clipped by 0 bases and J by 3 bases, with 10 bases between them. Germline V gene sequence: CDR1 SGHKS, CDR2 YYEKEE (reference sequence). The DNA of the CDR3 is TGTGCCAGCAGCTTGGCCAACGGTGGCTACGAGCAGTACTTC. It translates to CASSLANGGYEQYF.

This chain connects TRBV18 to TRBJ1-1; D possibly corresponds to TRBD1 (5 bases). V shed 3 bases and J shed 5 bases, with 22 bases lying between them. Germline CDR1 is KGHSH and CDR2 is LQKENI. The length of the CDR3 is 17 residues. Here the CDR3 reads CASSPVGVDSGGTEAFF. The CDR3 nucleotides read TGTGCCAGCTCACCGGTAGGGGTCGACTCCGGTGGTACTGAAGCTTTCTTT.

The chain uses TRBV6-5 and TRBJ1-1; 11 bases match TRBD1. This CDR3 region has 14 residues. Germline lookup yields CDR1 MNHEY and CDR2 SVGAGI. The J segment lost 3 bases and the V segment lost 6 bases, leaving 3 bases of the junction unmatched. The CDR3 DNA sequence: TGTGCCAGCAGAGGACAGGGGGCGGACACTGAAGCTTTCTTT. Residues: CASRGQGADTEAFF.

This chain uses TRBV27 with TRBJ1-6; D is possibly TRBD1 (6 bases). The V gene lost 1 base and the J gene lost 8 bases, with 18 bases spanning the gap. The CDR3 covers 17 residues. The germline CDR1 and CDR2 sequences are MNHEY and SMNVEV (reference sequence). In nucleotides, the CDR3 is TGTGCCAGCAGTTTATTCGCGGGGGGGGCAGGGCATTCACCCCTCCACTTT. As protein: CASSLFAGGAGHSPLHF.

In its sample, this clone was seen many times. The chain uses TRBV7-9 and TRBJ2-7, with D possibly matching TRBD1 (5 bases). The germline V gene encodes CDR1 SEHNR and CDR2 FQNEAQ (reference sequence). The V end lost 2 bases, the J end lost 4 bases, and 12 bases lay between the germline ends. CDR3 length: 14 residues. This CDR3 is CASSLYPGKYEQYF. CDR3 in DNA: TGTGCCAGCAGCTTATACCCAGGGAAGTACGAGCAGTACTTC.

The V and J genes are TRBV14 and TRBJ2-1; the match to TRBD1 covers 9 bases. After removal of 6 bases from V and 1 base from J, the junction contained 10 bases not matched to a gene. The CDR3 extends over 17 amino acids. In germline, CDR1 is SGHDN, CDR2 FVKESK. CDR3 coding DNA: TGTGCCAGCAGTCCAAGGGTACAGGGGGCTTCCTACAATGAGCAGTTCTTC. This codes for CASSPRVQGASYNEQFF.

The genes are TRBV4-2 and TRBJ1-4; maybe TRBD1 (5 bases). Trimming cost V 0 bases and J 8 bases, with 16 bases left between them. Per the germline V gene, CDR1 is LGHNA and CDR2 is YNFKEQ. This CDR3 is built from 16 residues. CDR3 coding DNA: TGTGCCAGCAGCCAAGATCGAGGCGGAGGGGACGAAAAACTGTTTTTT. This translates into CASSQDRGGGDEKLFF.

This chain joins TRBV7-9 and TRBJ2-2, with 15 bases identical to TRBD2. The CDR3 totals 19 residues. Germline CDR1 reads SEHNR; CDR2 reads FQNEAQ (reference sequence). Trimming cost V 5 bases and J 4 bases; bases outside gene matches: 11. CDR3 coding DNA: TGTGCCAGCAGCCGAGGTGGACTAGCGGGAGGGAAAGTCACCGGGGAGCTGTTTTTT. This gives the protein CASSRGGLAGGKVTGELFF.

This CDR3 reads CASTDRTNTEAFF. The CDR3 coding sequence is TGCGCCAGCACAGACAGGACGAACACTGAAGCTTTCTTT. This sequence joins TRBV5-1 and TRBJ1-1; D might be TRBD1 (6 bases). V lost 6 bases to trimming and J lost 1 base, with 10 bases between them. The CDR3 has 13 residues. Germline V gene data show CDR1 as SGHRS and CDR2 as YFSETQ.

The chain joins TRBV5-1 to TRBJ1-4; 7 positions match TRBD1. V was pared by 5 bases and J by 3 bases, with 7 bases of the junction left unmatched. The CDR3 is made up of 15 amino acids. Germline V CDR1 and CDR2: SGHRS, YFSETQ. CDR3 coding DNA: TGCGCCAGCAGACCGACAGGGAACTCTAATGAAAAACTGTTTTTT. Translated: CASRPTGNSNEKLFF.

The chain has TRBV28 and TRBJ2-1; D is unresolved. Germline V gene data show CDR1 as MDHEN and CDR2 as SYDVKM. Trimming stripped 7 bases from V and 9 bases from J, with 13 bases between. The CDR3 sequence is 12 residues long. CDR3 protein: CASTGYMGEQFF. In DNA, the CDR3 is TGTGCCAGCACAGGCTATATGGGTGAGCAGTTCTTC. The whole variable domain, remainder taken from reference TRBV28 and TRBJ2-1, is DVKVTQSSRYLVKRTGEKVFLECVQDMDHENMFWYRQDPGLGLRLIYFSYDVKMKEKGDIPEGYSVSREKKERFSLILESASTNQTSMYLCASTGYMGEQFFGPGTRLTVL.

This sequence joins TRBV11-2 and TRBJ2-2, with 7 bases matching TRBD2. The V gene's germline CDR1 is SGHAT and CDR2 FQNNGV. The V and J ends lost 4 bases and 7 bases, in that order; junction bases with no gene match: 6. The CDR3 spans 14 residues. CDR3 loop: CASSWEGVGGELFF. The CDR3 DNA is TGTGCCAGCAGCTGGGAGGGAGTCGGCGGGGAGCTGTTTTTT.

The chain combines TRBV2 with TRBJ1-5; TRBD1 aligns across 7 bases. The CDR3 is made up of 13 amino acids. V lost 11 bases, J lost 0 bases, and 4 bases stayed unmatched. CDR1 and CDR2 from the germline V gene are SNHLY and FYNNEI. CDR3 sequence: CAGRQGSNQPQHF. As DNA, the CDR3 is TGTGCCGGAAGACAGGGTAGCAATCAGCCCCAGCATTTT.

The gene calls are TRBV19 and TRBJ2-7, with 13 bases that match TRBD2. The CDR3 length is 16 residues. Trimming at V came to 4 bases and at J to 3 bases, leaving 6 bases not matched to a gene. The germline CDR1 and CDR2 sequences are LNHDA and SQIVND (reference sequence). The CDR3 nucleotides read TGTGCCAGTAGTAGGTTACGGACTAGCGGGGGCTACGAGCAGTACTTC. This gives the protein CASSRLRTSGGYEQYF.

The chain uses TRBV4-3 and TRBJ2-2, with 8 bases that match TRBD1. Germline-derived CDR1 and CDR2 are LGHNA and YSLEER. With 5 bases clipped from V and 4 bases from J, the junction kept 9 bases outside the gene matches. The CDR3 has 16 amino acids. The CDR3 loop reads CASSNRTGRFTGELFF. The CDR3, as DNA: TGCGCCAGCAGCAACCGGACAGGGCGTTTCACCGGGGAGCTGTTTTTT.

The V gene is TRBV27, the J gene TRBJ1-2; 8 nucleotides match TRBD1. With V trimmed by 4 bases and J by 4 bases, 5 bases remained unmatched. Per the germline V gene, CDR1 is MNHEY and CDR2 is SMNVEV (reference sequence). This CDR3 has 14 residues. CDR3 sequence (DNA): TGTGCCAGCAGTTCCTCGACAGGGGTCTATGGCTACACCTTC. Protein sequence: CASSSSTGVYGYTF.

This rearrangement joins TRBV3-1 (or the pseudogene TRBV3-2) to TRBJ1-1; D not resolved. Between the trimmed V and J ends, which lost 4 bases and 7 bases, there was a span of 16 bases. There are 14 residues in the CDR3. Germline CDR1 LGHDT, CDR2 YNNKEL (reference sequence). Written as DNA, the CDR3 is TGTGCCAGCAGCCTATTACGGGTGCGTGATGAAGCTTTCTTT. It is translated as CASSLLRVRDEAFF.

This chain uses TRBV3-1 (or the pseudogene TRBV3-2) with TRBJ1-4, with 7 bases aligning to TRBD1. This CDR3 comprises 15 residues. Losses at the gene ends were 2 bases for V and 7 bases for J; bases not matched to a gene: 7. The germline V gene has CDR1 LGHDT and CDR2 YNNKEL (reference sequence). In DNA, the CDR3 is TGTGCCAGCAGCCAAAAACAGGGGTCCTTTGAAAAACTGTTTTTT. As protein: CASSQKQGSFEKLFF.

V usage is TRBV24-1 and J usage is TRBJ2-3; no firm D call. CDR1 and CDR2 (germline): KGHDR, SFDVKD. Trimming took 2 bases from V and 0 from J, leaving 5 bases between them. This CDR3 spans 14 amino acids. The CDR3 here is CATSDSPSTDTQYF. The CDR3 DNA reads TGTGCCACCAGTGATTCCCCAAGCACAGATACGCAGTATTTT.

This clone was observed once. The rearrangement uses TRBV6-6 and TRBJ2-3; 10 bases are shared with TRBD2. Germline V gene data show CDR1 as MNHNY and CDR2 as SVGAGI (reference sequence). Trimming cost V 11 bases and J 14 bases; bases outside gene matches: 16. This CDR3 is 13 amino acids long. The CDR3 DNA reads TGTGCCGTACAGGGGGGGACTAGCGAGACCCGGTATTTT. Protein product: CAVQGGTSETRYF.